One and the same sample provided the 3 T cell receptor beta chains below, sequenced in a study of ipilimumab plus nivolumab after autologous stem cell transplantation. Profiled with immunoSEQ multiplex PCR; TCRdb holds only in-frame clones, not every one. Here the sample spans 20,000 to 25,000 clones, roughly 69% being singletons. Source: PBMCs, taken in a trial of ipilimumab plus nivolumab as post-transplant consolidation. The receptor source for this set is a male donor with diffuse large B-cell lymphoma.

CDR3 sequence reads: CASSLHLSSYTDTQYF. Here the CDR3 DNA reads TGTGCCAGCAGCTTGCATCTCTCTAGCTACACAGATACGCAGTATTTT. This chain connects TRBV5-6 to TRBJ2-3, with TRBD2 as a possible D gene (5 bases). The CDR3 has 16 residues. The germline V gene has CDR1 SGHDT and CDR2 YYEEEE. Between the trimmed V and J ends, which lost 1 base and 2 bases, there was a span of 14 bases.

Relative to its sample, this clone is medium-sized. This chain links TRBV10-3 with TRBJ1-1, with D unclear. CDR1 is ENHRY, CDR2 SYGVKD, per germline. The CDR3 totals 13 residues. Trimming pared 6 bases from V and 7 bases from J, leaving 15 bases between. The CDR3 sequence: CAIRAHGAVEAFF. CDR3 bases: TGTGCCATCAGGGCCCATGGAGCGGTTGAAGCTTTCTTT.

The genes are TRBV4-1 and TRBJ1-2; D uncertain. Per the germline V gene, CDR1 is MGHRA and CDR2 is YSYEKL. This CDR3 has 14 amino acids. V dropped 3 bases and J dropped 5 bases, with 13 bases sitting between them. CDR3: CASSQAGREYGYTF. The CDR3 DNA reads TGCGCCAGCAGCCAGGCAGGTAGAGAGTATGGCTACACCTTC.